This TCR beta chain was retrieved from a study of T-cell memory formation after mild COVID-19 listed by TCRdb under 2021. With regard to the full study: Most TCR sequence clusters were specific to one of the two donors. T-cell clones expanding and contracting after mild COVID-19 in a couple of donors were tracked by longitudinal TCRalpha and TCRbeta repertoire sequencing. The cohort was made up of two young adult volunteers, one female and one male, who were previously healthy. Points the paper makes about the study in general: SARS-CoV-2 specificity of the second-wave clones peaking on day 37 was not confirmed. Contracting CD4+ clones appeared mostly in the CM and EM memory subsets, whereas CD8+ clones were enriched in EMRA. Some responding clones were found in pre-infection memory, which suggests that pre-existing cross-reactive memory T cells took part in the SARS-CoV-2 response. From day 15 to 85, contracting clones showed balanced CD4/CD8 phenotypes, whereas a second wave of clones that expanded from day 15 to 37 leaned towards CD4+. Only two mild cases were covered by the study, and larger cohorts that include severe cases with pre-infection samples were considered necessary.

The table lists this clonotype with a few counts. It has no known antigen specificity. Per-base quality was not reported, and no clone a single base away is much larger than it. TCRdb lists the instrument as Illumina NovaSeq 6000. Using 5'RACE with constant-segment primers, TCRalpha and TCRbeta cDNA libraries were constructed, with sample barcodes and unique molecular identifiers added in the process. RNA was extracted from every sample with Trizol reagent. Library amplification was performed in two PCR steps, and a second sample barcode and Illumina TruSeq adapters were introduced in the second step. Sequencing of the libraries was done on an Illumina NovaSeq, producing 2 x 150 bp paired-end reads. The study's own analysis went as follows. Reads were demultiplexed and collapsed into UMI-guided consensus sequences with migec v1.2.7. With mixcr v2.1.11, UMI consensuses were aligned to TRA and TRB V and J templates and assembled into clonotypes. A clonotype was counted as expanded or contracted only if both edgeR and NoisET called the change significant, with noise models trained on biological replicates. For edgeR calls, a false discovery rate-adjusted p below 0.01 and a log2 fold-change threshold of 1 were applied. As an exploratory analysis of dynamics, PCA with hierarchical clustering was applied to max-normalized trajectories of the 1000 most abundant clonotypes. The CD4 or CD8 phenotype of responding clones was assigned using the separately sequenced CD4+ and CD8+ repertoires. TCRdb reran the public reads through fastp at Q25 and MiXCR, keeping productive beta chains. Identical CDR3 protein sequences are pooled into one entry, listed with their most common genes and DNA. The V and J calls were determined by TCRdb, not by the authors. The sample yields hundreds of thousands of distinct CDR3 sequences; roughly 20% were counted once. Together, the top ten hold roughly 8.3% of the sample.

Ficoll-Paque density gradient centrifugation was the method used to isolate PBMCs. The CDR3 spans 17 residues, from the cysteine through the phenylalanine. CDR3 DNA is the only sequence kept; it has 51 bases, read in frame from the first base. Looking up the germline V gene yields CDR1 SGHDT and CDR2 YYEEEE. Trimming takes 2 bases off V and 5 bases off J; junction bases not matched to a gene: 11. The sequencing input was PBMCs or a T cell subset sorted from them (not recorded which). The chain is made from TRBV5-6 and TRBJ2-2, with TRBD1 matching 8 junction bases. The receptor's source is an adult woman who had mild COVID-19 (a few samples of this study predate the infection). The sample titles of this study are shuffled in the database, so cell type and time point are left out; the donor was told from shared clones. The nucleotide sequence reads TGTGCCAGCAGCTTTGACCGGACAGGGTTGCGGACCGGGGAGCTGTTTTTT. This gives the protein CASSFDRTGLRTGELFF.